The 19 T cell receptor beta chains given below trace back to one sample, sequenced in a study of blood T cell repertoires in COVID-19. TCRdb keeps only in-frame clones here, not all; method: immunoSEQ multiplex PCR. The sample shows under 350,000 clones, 89% of them seen only once. The sample was peripheral blood. These receptors originate from a man in his fifties or sixties with acute or convalescent COVID-19.

The CDR3 DNA follows: TGCGCCAGCAGCCGGCTTCGATCGGGACAGGACCCTGGGACTAATGAAAAACTGTTTTTT. It translates to CASSRLRSGQDPGTNEKLFF. This chain uses TRBV5-1 with TRBJ1-4; TRBD1 agrees at 8 bases. V was clipped by 4 bases and J by 2 bases; unmatched bases: 19. The germline CDR1 and CDR2 sequences are SGHRS and YFSETQ. The CDR3 consists of 20 residues.

This clone has a single count. The chain links TRBV13 to TRBJ1-6; D possibly corresponds to TRBD1 (5 bases). There are 15 residues in the CDR3. Germline CDR1 PRHDT, CDR2 FYEKMQ (reference sequence). Trimming removed 4 bases at V and 8 bases at J, with 15 bases between. Written as DNA, the CDR3 is TGTGCCAGCAGCTCACAGCGACAGCCATATTCACCCCTCCACTTT. It specifies CASSSQRQPYSPLHF.

V usage is TRBV11-3 and J usage is TRBJ2-1; D call uncertain. The V gene's germline CDR1 is SGHNT and CDR2 YENEEA. The V gene lost 1 base and the J gene lost 7 bases, with 8 bases spanning the gap. This CDR3 is built from 13 residues. The CDR3 region has the DNA TGTGCCAGCAGCTTAGTTACAGCTAATGAGCAGTTCTTC. It translates to CASSLVTANEQFF.

The chain couples TRBV27 to TRBJ1-1, with TRBD1 as a possible D gene (6 bases). CDR3 length: 13 residues. The V end was cut by 9 bases, the J end by 3 bases, with 14 bases between. Germline V CDR1 and CDR2: MNHEY, SMNVEV (reference sequence). CDR3 region: CASHTGLYTEAFF. The CDR3 DNA reads TGTGCCAGTCATACAGGGCTATACACTGAAGCTTTCTTT.

The J gene is TRBJ1-1, the V gene TRBV19, with a weak D call TRBD1 (5 bases). Germline lookup yields CDR1 LNHDA and CDR2 SQIVND (reference sequence). V lost 6 bases and J 4 bases, leaving 12 bases between the germline ends. This CDR3 is built from 13 residues. The CDR3 DNA reads TGTGCCAGTAGAGTCGGGGGGGGCACTGAAGCTTTCTTT. It yields the protein CASRVGGGTEAFF.

CDR3 sequence: CASSFPPGELFF. In DNA, the CDR3 is TGTGCCAGCAGCTTTCCTCCCGGGGAGCTGTTTTTT. V is TRBV7-2 and J is TRBJ2-2; D remains unclear. CDR1 and CDR2 (germline): SGHTA, FQGNSA. This CDR3 has 12 amino acids. Deletions cut 3 bases from V and 6 bases from J, with 5 bases between.

The V and J genes are TRBV19 and TRBJ2-4; D is unresolved. With 1 base removed from V and 0 bases from J, the gap between germline ends came to 7 bases. The CDR3 is 15 residues long. CDR1 and CDR2 (germline): LNHDA, SQIVND (reference sequence). Written as DNA, the CDR3 is TGTGCCAGTAGTATAGGGCGGCTAGCCAAAAACATTCAGTACTTC. Translation: CASSIGRLAKNIQYF.

V gene TRBV30 combines with J gene TRBJ2-6; no clear D. The germline CDR1 and CDR2 sequences are GTSNPN and SVGIG (reference sequence). The CDR3 has 13 amino acids. The germline V and J ends were trimmed by 8 bases and 0 bases, with 8 bases remaining between them. In nucleotides, the CDR3 is TGTGCCGGCGGTGTCTCTGGGGCCAACGTCCTGACTTTC. Translating it yields CAGGVSGANVLTF.

This chain uses TRBV5-6 with TRBJ2-1; the D gene is possibly TRBD1 (7 bases). Looked up from germline, CDR1 is SGHDT and CDR2 is YYEEEE. This CDR3 is 18 amino acids long. V was pared by 4 bases and J by 0 bases, with 20 bases between. This CDR3 is CASSPGQRGGGSYNEQFF. The CDR3 DNA reads TGTGCCAGCAGCCCGGGACAGAGGGGAGGTGGCTCCTACAATGAGCAGTTCTTC.

V usage is TRBV27 and J usage is TRBJ2-2, with D unclear. Germline V lookup: CDR1 MNHEY, CDR2 SMNVEV (reference sequence). The CDR3 consists of 12 residues. The V end was cut by 5 bases, the J end by 2 bases, with 3 bases between. CDR3 region: CASSLNTGELFF. DNA for the CDR3: TGTGCCAGCAGTCTTAACACCGGGGAGCTGTTTTTT.

V usage is TRBV29-1 and J usage is TRBJ2-5; D is possibly TRBD1 (6 bases). The CDR3 consists of 11 residues. V was clipped by 7 bases and J by 7 bases, with 13 bases between them. Germline values: CDR1 SQVTM, CDR2 ANQGSEA. The CDR3 loop reads CSGGGLGTQYF. The CDR3 DNA is TGCAGCGGAGGGGGTTTGGGGACCCAGTACTTC.

As to this clone: The same CDR3 arises from other DNA sequences in this sample as well. The V call is TRBV2, the J call TRBJ1-2; 11 nucleotides match TRBD1. The CDR3 totals 16 residues. Germline trimming cut 1 base from V and 4 bases from J; bases unmatched to any gene: 5. CDR1 SNHLY and CDR2 FYNNEI come from the germline V gene. CDR3 in amino acids: CASSEGTGGASYGYTF. CDR3 DNA: TGTGCCAGCAGTGAAGGGACAGGGGGCGCCTCCTATGGCTACACCTTC.

This chain uses TRBV6-6 with TRBJ1-2; 10 bases agree with TRBD1. The CDR3 is made up of 13 amino acids. Germline assignment: CDR1 MNHNY and CDR2 SVGAGI (reference sequence). V lost 4 bases to trimming and J lost 5 bases; unmatched junction nucleotides: 1. DNA for the CDR3: TGTGCCAGCAGTTCGGACAGGGGGTATGGCTACACCTTC. Protein: CASSSDRGYGYTF.

With respect to this clone: One end of the junction varies from germline; a read error may be responsible. CDR3 region: CARSRGGIPPDEQYF. CDR3 bases: TGCGCCCGCAGCCGGGGGGGGATCCCTCCGGACGAGCAGTACTTC. The chain joins TRBV10-1 to TRBJ2-7; 8 nucleotides agree with TRBD2. Germline V lookup: CDR1 WNHNN, CDR2 SYGVQD (reference sequence). There are 15 residues in the CDR3.

The gene calls are TRBV3-1 (or the pseudogene TRBV3-2) and TRBJ1-5; D remains unclear. Trimming shortened V by 1 base and J by 5 bases, and 12 bases separated the two germline ends. The CDR3 covers 15 residues. CDR1 is LGHDT and CDR2 is YNNKEL in the germline V gene (reference sequence). The CDR3 bases are TGTGCCAGCAGCCAAGGGGCCCCTAATGATCAGCCCCAGCATTTT. Protein sequence: CASSQGAPNDQPQHF.

This clone has only one observation. The chain is built from TRBV18 and TRBJ2-7; D possibly corresponds to TRBD1 (6 bases). This CDR3 has 11 residues. With 4 bases removed from V and 7 bases from J, the gap between germline ends came to 8 bases. Looked up from germline, CDR1 is KGHSH and CDR2 is LQKENI. CDR3 nucleotides: TGTGCCAGCTCACGCCAGGGGGAGCAGTACTTC. Amino acid sequence: CASSRQGEQYF. The full variable domain, rest sourced from reference TRBV18 and TRBJ2-7, is NAGVMQNPRHLVRRRGQEARLRCSPMKGHSHVYWYRQLPEEGLKFMVYLQKENIIDESGMPKERFSAEFPKEGPSILRIQQVVRGDSAAYFCASSRQGEQYFGPGTRLTVT.

This clone was seen more than once but under ten times. The chain couples TRBV5-1 to TRBJ2-3; D possibly corresponds to TRBD2 (5 bases). The V end lost 2 bases, the J end lost 2 bases, and 12 bases lay between the germline ends. This CDR3 has 15 residues. CDR1 SGHRS and CDR2 YFSETQ come from the germline V gene. The CDR3 DNA sequence: TGCGCCAGCAGCTTTAATTCGGGGTACACAGATACGCAGTATTTT. It codes for CASSFNSGYTDTQYF.

The sample holds a few counts of this clone. This chain connects TRBV20-1 to TRBJ2-5, with TRBD2 matching over 7 bases. V lost 3 bases to trimming and J lost 2 bases; unmatched junction nucleotides: 6. This CDR3 region has 14 residues. CDR1 and CDR2 from the germline V gene are DFQATT and SNEGSKA (reference sequence). CDR3 coding DNA: TGCAGTGCTAGTGTTGCGGGGGTTCAAGAGACCCAGTACTTC. Its protein product is CSASVAGVQETQYF.

The chain joins TRBV7-2 to TRBJ2-7; 9 bases fit TRBD1. The germline V gene encodes CDR1 SGHTA and CDR2 FQGNSA. The V and J ends lost 5 bases and 9 bases, in that order; junction bases with no gene match: 11. The CDR3 consists of 14 residues. In DNA form, the CDR3 reads TGTGCCAGCAGCCCCGGGACAGGGATCACCGCGCAGTACTTC. It codes for CASSPGTGITAQYF.